The source of this TCR beta chain is a study of T-cell reconstitution after alpha-beta-depleted transplantation in children. The library targeted TCRbeta and was prepared with unique molecular identifiers. TCRdb fed the PCR reads into MiXCR, producing one record per CDR3 protein. The profile shows about 60,000 distinct CDR3 sequences, 44% of them singletons. CDR1 and CDR2 from the germline V gene are SQVTM and ANQGSEA. The CDR3 totals 12 residues. The junction had 8 bases not matched to a gene; V was cut back by 7 bases and J by 6 bases. Study conclusions and caveats: Surviving recipient cells, namely T cells and thymic progenitors, were the source of high day-60 TCRbeta diversity in some patients. About two months after transplant, alpha-beta T cells reportedly came from several hundred expanded graft clones. One year post-transplant, T-cell counts and diversity were largely derived from T cells produced anew.

The table lists this clonotype with a few counts. Its antigen is undetermined. The receptor's source is a male patient younger than 18 who had a stem cell transplant for acute lymphoblastic leukemia, so the T cells may come from the graft donor. This chain links TRBV29-1 with TRBJ1-2, with 7 positions matching TRBD1. The sequences come from PBMCs, mostly from graft donor cells, collected 360 days after TCRalphabeta/CD19-depleted stem cell transplant. DNA for the CDR3: TGCAGCGGATATACAGGGGTACATGGCTACACCTTC. Its protein product is CSGYTGVHGYTF.